Listed here is a single T cell receptor (beta chain). Its antigen target is currently unknown. No much larger clonotype is one base removed from it; base qualities were not supplied. Inclusive of the bounding cysteine and phenylalanine, the CDR3 is 15 residues long. CDR3 DNA is the only sequence kept; it has 45 bases, read in frame from the first base. Trimming removed 6 bases from V and 6 bases from J, leaving 22 bases between the germline ends. CDR1 DFQATT and CDR2 SNEGSKA were looked up in the germline V gene (reference sequence). The data stem from a study of T cell repertoires in cytomegalovirus infection (dated by TCRdb to the late 2010s). General notes on the study: Donor HLA type was relevant to the analysis, because carriage of CMV infection together with the matching HLA type was indicated by public TCR beta signatures. Broad study findings and their caveats: The ex vivo response was dominated by HLA-C-restricted CMV-specific TCR beta clonotypes, which also provided the single most frequent clonotype in two of eight donors. Cumulative frequency of public TCR beta family members discriminated carriers of CMV infection plus the relevant HLA type in this cohort and an independent roughly 330-donor cohort.

This sample was sequenced with an Illumina HiSeq 1500. TCRdb redid the processing of the public reads, applying fastp at Q25 and MiXCR, and retained in-frame beta chains. CDR3 protein sequences are deduplicated, and each keeps its most common genes and DNA. The sample table holds about 140,000 distinct CDR3 sequences, of which about 6.1% were seen once. The ten biggest clones cover 15% to 20% of the sample. The rearranged chain carries TRBV20-1 and TRBJ2-3, with the D segment identity uncertain. This sequence originates from a human donor in good health (CMV status not recorded). Some clones in this sample may be carry-over from other donors' samples. Sequences were obtained from PBMCs. The sequenced DNA: TGCAGTGCCCCTAGGCGGTCTCCACGGGTTGATACGCAGTATTTT. This encodes CSAPRRSPRVDTQYF.